The next 29 T cell receptor beta chains were all read from a single sample in a study of Graves' ophthalmopathy and Graves' hyperthyroidism. The TCR beta CDR3 regions underwent amplification from RNA transcripts. RT-PCR was first run with HTBI primers, then multiplex PCR in a second round. In TCRdb, the multiplex PCR reads were re-called with MiXCR into one record per CDR3 protein. There are approximately 1.2 million distinct CDR3 sequences in the sample; 36% occur only once, and more than 9.5% lies in the top ten. Sequencing used peripheral blood or thyroid tissue (not recorded which). These receptor sequences come from an adult man with Graves' hyperthyroidism.

As for this clonotype: One base away lies a much larger clone, so this may be a sequencing read error. This chain connects TRBV20-1 to TRBJ2-5; D might be TRBD2 (6 bases). From germline, CDR1 is DFQATT and CDR2 SNEGSKA (reference sequence). CDR3 size: 13 residues. CDR3 bases: TGCAGTGACATTCGCGGGAACCAAGGGACCCAGTACTTC. Translation gives CSDIRGNQGTQYF.

Details on this clonotype: A much larger clone sits a single nucleotide away, making a read error possible. V usage is TRBV5-4 and J usage is TRBJ1-1, with a weak D call TRBD1 (6 bases). The ends were cut back, 4 bases at V and 7 bases at J, with 14 bases in the middle. CDR3 length: 13 residues. CDR1 and CDR2 (germline): SGHNT, YYREEE (reference sequence). The CDR3 sequence is CASSATGNVEAFF. CDR3 sequence (DNA): TGTGCCAGCAGCGCAACAGGGAATGTTGAAGCTTTCTTT.

The J gene is TRBJ2-5, the V gene TRBV10-3, with D possibly being TRBD1 or TRBD2 (5 bases each). Trimming stripped 2 bases from V and 7 bases from J, with 20 bases between. The CDR3 is 16 residues long. Germline assignment: CDR1 ENHRY and CDR2 SYGVKD. The CDR3 DNA reads TGTGCCATCAGTGAGAGTAGTGACGGGCGTGGGGGGACCCAGTACTTC. This gives the protein CAISESSDGRGGTQYF.

This clonotype was recorded at least ten times. This sequence joins TRBV10-3 and TRBJ2-2; D not resolved. Germline CDR1 reads ENHRY; CDR2 reads SYGVKD. The CDR3 length is 12 residues. V was shortened by 3 bases and J by 2 bases, with 1 base between the two germline ends. CDR3 in DNA: TGTGCCATCAGTGATAACACCGGGGAGCTGTTTTTT. Protein product: CAISDNTGELFF.

This clonotype came up many times. The V call is TRBV9, the J call TRBJ2-5; D possibly matches TRBD1 or TRBD2 (5 bases each). V dropped 4 bases and J dropped 5 bases, with 15 bases sitting between them. There are 14 residues in the CDR3. CDR1 and CDR2 from the germline V gene are SGDLS and YYNGEE. For the CDR3, the DNA is TGTGCCAGCAGCCCGGGACGGCCCGCGGAGACCCAGTACTTC. It specifies CASSPGRPAETQYF.

V gene TRBV15 combines with J gene TRBJ2-7; TRBD2 matches 9 bases. CDR1 is LNHNV, CDR2 YYDKDF, per germline (reference sequence). This CDR3 is built from 14 residues. V shed 3 bases and J 0 bases; nucleotides not matched to a gene: 0. CDR3 protein: CATSRGLASYEQYF. CDR3 DNA: TGTGCCACCAGCAGGGGACTAGCCTCCTACGAGCAGTACTTC.

Points on this clonotype: An end of the junction differs from the germline gene, which may be a read error. The gene calls are TRBV10-3 and TRBJ1-5, with D maybe TRBD1 (5 bases). Germline assignment: CDR1 ENHRY and CDR2 SYGVKD. The CDR3 length is 15 residues. Here the CDR3 DNA reads TGTGCCAGCAGTTTGGTGAGGGGACCAGGACAGCCCCAGCATTTT. Protein product: CASSLVRGPGQPQHF.

This clonotype was detected many times. The chain recombines TRBV6-2 or TRBV6-3 with TRBJ2-5; D unclear. The CDR3 has 12 residues. The germline V and J ends were trimmed by 2 bases and 4 bases, with 5 bases remaining between them. The germline V gene encodes CDR1 MNHEY and CDR2 SVGEGT. CDR3 region: CASSYGTETQYF. The CDR3 DNA reads as TGTGCCAGCAGTTACGGAACAGAGACCCAGTACTTC.

The table lists this clonotype with a few counts. This clone may be a read error of a much larger clone one base away. This sequence joins TRBV7-2 and TRBJ1-4; D gene ambiguous. The CDR3 consists of 13 residues. Trimming removed 4 bases at V and 7 bases at J, with 10 bases between. Per the germline V gene, CDR1 is SGHTA and CDR2 is FQGNSA. In DNA, the CDR3 is TGTGCCAGCAGCTACGCGACGGGTGAAAAACTGTTTTTT. It yields the protein CASSYATGEKLFF.

This clonotype was seen ten or more times. The germline gene is not matched at one end of the junction; a read error may be the cause. This chain uses TRBV7-2 with TRBJ1-2; tentatively, D is TRBD1 (6 bases). CDR3 length equals 13 residues. In germline, CDR1 is SGHTA, CDR2 FQGNSA. The CDR3: CASSPKGDLRCAF. For the CDR3, the DNA is TGTGCCAGCAGCCCTAAGGGGGACCTACGCTGCGCCTTC.

The rearrangement links TRBV12-3 or TRBV12-4 to TRBJ1-5, with 11 bases identical to TRBD1. The CDR3 extends over 15 amino acids. V lost 7 bases, J lost 3 bases, and 5 bases stayed unmatched. The CDR3 sequence is CASTRGQGDNQPQHF. The CDR3 bases are TGTGCCAGCACCCGGGGACAGGGGGACAATCAGCCCCAGCATTTT.

This clonotype has ten or more counts. The CDR3 DNA reads TGTGCCAGCAGTCCCAGGGGACAGGTTGGCTACACCTTC. This gives the protein CASSPRGQVGYTF. The genes are TRBV27 and TRBJ1-2, with TRBD1 matching 8 bases. The CDR3 is made up of 13 amino acids. The germline CDR1 and CDR2 sequences are MNHEY and SMNVEV (reference sequence). J lost 7 bases, V lost 5 bases, and 6 bases had no gene match.

Concerning this clonotype itself: Its ends do not fully match the called genes, so a read error is possible. Here the CDR3 reads CAGSYRRAGDGYTF. The CDR3 DNA sequence: TGTGCCGGCAGCTACCGCCGGGCAGGGGACGGCTACACCTTC. The chain has TRBV7-2 and TRBJ1-2, with D possibly TRBD1 on 6 matching bases. Germline lookup yields CDR1 SGHTA and CDR2 FQGNSA. The CDR3 is 14 amino acids.

This clonotype was found many times. One end of the junction fails to match germline, which may point to a read error. The V and J genes are TRBV5-1 and TRBJ1-2, with TRBD1 as a possible D gene (5 bases). This CDR3 has 17 amino acids. Germline V CDR1 and CDR2: SGHRS, YFSETQ. The CDR3 DNA is TGTGCCAGCAGCTTTGCAGGGTCTGAGGTGCTCGTTTATGGCTACACCTTC. Translation: CASSFAGSEVLVYGYTF. Full variable domain (remainder filled in from reference TRBV5-1 and TRBJ1-2): KAGVTQTPRYLIKTRGQQVTLSCSPISGHRSVSWYQQTPGQGLQFLFEYFSETQRNKGNFPGRFSGRQFSNSRSEMNVSTLELGDSALYLCASSFAGSEVLVYGYTFGSGTRLTVV.

In its sample, this clonotype was seen many times. The chain combines TRBV5-1 with TRBJ1-2, with TRBD1 as a possible D gene (5 bases). Germline V gene sequence: CDR1 SGHRS, CDR2 YFSETQ. V lost 0 bases, J lost 4 bases, and 19 bases lay in between. CDR3 length: 17 amino acids. CDR3 sequence: CASSLATGSESIYGYTF. The CDR3 nucleotides read TGCGCCAGCAGCTTGGCAACAGGTAGTGAATCGATCTATGGCTACACCTTC. Full variable domain (outside the CDR3, taken from reference TRBV5-1 and TRBJ1-2): KAGVTQTPRYLIKTRGQQVTLSCSPISGHRSVSWYQQTPGQGLQFLFEYFSETQRNKGNFPGRFSGRQFSNSRSEMNVSTLELGDSALYLCASSLATGSESIYGYTFGSGTRLTVV.

This rearrangement joins TRBV7-3 to TRBJ2-7; 8 nucleotides align to TRBD1. V gave up 6 bases and J gave up 5 bases; unmatched junction bases: 12. This CDR3 is built from 15 residues. Germline CDR1 SGHTA, CDR2 FQGTGA. The CDR3 is CASRSTGADYNEQYF. The CDR3, as DNA: TGTGCCAGCAGATCGACAGGGGCCGACTACAACGAGCAGTACTTC. Together with reference TRBV7-3 and TRBJ2-7, the CDR3 gives the full variable domain: GAGVSQTPSNKVTEKGKYVELRCDPISGHTALYWYRQSLGQGPEFLIYFQGTGAADDSGLPNDRFFAVRPEGSVSTLKIQRTERGDSAVYLCASRSTGADYNEQYFGPGTRLTVT.

In its sample, this clonotype was seen many times. This rearrangement joins TRBV2 to TRBJ1-5, with D perhaps matching TRBD1 (5 bases). The CDR3 sequence is 15 residues long. Germline V gene lookup returns CDR1 SNHLY and CDR2 FYNNEI. V lost 4 bases and J lost 0, with 10 bases in between. CDR3 loop: CASSVSGNSNQPQHF. DNA of the CDR3: TGTGCCAGCAGTGTTTCAGGGAATAGCAATCAGCCCCAGCATTTT.

This clonotype was seen a handful of times. This rearrangement joins TRBV29-1 to TRBJ2-5; possible D gene TRBD2, 5 bases. The CDR3 runs to 12 residues. V was trimmed by 1 base and J by 11 bases, leaving 14 bases between them. CDR1 and CDR2 (germline): SQVTM, ANQGSEA. This CDR3 reads CSVEVDPGLQYF. The CDR3 region has the DNA TGCAGCGTTGAAGTTGACCCGGGATTACAGTACTTC.

This clonotype was counted between two and nine times. The chain is built from TRBV7-9 and TRBJ2-2, with no clear D. CDR3 size: 14 residues. The V and J ends lost 0 bases and 7 bases respectively, with 9 bases between them. Looked up from germline, CDR1 is SEHNR and CDR2 is FQNEAQ (reference sequence). In DNA form, the CDR3 reads TGTGCCAGCAGCTTAGCAACAGCTAACGGGGAGCTGTTTTTT. Translating gives CASSLATANGELFF.

A remark on this clonotype: A read error may be the cause here, since a much bigger clone is one base away. This chain joins TRBV7-8 and TRBJ1-3, with D perhaps matching TRBD1 (6 bases). Germline V gene sequence: CDR1 SGHVS, CDR2 FQNEAQ. The CDR3 totals 15 residues. CDR3 nucleotides: TGTGCCAACAGCCTACTCGGACAGCAAGGAAACACCATATATTTT. Its protein is CANSLLGQQGNTIYF.

This clonotype was observed a single time. The chain couples TRBV7-2 to TRBJ1-4; TRBD1 matches at 7 bases. Looked up from germline, CDR1 is SGHTA and CDR2 is FQGNSA. This CDR3 has 18 amino acids. The V gene end was trimmed by 7 bases and the J gene end by 0 bases; junction bases not matched to a gene: 14. The chain's CDR3 is CASNPRMTGPATNEKLFF. CDR3 DNA sequence: TGTGCCAGCAACCCGAGGATGACAGGGCCTGCAACTAATGAAAAACTGTTTTTT.

This clonotype was detected only a few times. V gene TRBV20-1 combines with J gene TRBJ1-6, with D perhaps TRBD1 (5 bases). Trimming stripped 6 bases from V and 7 bases from J, with 16 bases between. CDR1 is DFQATT, CDR2 SNEGSKA, per germline (reference sequence). This CDR3 region has 14 residues. The CDR3 region has the DNA TGCAGTGCCACACGGGGCGCGATGAATTCACCCCTCCACTTT. Translating gives CSATRGAMNSPLHF.

This clonotype was detected ten times or more. A single base separates this from a much larger clone, so it may be a read error. CDR3 sequence: CASRRQGGNQPQHF. The CDR3 DNA is TGTGCCAGCAGACGACAGGGAGGCAATCAGCCCCAGCATTTT. The rearrangement uses TRBV2 and TRBJ1-5; TRBD1 aligns across 7 bases. Germline values: CDR1 SNHLY, CDR2 FYNNEI. The CDR3 is 14 residues long. Unmatched junction bases numbered 4, after V lost 6 bases and J lost 2 bases.

This clonotype came up many times. The chain is built from TRBV5-1 and TRBJ2-2; a possible D gene is TRBD1 (6 bases). Trimming took 0 bases from V and 11 from J, leaving 8 bases between them. The CDR3 is 12 amino acids. Germline V gene sequence: CDR1 SGHRS, CDR2 YFSETQ. The CDR3 region is CASSLEQGELFF. The CDR3 DNA is TGCGCCAGCAGCTTGGAACAGGGAGAGCTGTTTTTT.

This chain uses TRBV10-2 with TRBJ2-7; either TRBD1 or TRBD2 may supply D (5 bases each). V was clipped by 7 bases and J by 3 bases, with 10 bases between them. Germline V gives CDR1 WSHSY, CDR2 SAAADI. This CDR3 contains 12 residues. The CDR3 is CASTQGDYEQYF. The CDR3 bases are TGCGCCAGCACCCAGGGAGACTACGAGCAGTACTTC.

The chain uses TRBV4-1 and TRBJ1-1, with D perhaps TRBD1 (5 bases). The CDR3 spans 17 residues. Trimming stripped 1 base from V and 1 base from J, with 16 bases between. In germline, CDR1 is MGHRA, CDR2 YSYEKL. The CDR3 is CASSQVVTRVGNTEAFF. The CDR3, as DNA: TGCGCCAGCAGCCAAGTGGTGACCAGGGTAGGGAACACTGAAGCTTTCTTT.

V is TRBV7-8 and J is TRBJ1-2; D may be TRBD1 (6 bases). The V end was cut by 4 bases, the J end by 7 bases, with 16 bases between. Germline V CDR1 and CDR2: SGHVS, FQNEAQ. The CDR3 loop spans 14 amino acids. CDR3 in amino acids: CASSWSTGTSGYTF. The CDR3 DNA follows: TGTGCCAGCAGCTGGTCCACAGGGACTTCTGGCTACACCTTC.

V usage is TRBV19 and J usage is TRBJ2-3, with 9 bases lining up with TRBD2. CDR3 length equals 14 residues. Germline CDR1 reads LNHDA; CDR2 reads SQIVND (reference sequence). After removal of 6 bases from V and 6 bases from J, the junction contained 7 bases not matched to a gene. CDR3 amino acids: CASRVAGVADTQYF. DNA for the CDR3: TGTGCCAGTAGAGTAGCGGGAGTTGCGGATACGCAGTATTTT.

The genes are TRBV5-8 and TRBJ2-5, with a weak D call TRBD1 (5 bases). The CDR3 loop spans 14 amino acids. Germline V lookup: CDR1 SGHTS, CDR2 YDEGEE. V was trimmed by 3 bases and J by 4 bases, leaving 13 bases between them. As DNA, the CDR3 is TGTGCCAGCAGCTCAGGGCTGGTCGTAGAGACCCAGTACTTC. Its protein product is CASSSGLVVETQYF.